The source of this T cell receptor (beta chain) is a study of neoadjuvant anti-PD-1 for oral cavity cancer. Study in general: Patients without progression got a fourth dose around day 43.

Sequencing used immunoSEQ multiplex PCR; TCRdb keeps in-frame clones, though not all of them. The sample includes fewer than 20,000 clones, about 64% seen only once; the top ten take about 3%. V was clipped by 1 base and J by 4 bases, with 11 bases between them. Germline CDR1 SGHNT, CDR2 YYREEE (reference sequence). This CDR3 is 14 amino acids long. The chain couples TRBV5-4 to TRBJ1-2, with a weak D call TRBD1 (5 bases). This clonotype originated in a person aged 40 to 85 with oral cavity squamous cell carcinoma. The material sequenced was PBMCs, taken before nivolumab (anti-PD-1) treatment. Here the CDR3 reads CASSLSGTGYGYTF. CDR3 sequence (DNA): TGTGCCAGCAGCTTGTCAGGGACGGGCTATGGCTACACCTTC.